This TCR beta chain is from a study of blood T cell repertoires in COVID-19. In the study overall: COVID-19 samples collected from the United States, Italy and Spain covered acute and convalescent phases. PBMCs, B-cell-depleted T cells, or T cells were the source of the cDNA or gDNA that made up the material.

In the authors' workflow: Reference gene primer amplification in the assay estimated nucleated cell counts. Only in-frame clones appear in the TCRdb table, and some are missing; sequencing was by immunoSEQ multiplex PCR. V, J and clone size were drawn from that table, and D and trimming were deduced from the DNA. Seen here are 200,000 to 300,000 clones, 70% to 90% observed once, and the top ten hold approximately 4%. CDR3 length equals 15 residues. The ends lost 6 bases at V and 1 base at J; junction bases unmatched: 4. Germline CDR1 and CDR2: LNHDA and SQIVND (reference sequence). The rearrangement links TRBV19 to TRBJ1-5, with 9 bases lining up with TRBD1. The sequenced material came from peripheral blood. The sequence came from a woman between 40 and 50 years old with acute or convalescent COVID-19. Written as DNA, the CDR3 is TGTGCCAGTAGCGAGACAGGGGGAAGCAATCAGCCCCAGCATTTT. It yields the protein CASSETGGSNQPQHF.